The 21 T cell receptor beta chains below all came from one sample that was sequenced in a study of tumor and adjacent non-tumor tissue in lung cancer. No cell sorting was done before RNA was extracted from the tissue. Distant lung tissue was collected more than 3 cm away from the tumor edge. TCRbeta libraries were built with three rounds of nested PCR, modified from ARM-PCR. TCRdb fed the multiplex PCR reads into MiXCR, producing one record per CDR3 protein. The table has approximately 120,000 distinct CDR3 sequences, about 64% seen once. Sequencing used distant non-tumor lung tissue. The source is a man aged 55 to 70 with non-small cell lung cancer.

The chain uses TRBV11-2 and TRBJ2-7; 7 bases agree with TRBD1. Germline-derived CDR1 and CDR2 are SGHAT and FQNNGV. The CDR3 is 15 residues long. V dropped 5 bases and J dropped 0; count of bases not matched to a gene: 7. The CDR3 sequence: CASSNGQEFSYEQYF. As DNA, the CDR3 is TGTGCCAGCAGCAATGGACAGGAGTTCTCCTACGAGCAGTACTTC.

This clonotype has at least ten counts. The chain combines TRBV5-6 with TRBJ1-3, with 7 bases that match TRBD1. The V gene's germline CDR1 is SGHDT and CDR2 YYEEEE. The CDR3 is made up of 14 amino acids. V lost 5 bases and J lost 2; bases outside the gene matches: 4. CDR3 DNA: TGTGCCAGCAGTCTTGACAGGGCTGGAAACACCATATATTTT. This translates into CASSLDRAGNTIYF.

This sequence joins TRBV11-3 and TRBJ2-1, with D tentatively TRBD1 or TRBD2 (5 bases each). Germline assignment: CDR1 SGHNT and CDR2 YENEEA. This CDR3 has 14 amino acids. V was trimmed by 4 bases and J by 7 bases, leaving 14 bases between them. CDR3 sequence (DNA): TGTGCCAGCAGCTGGGGACGACTAACGAATGAGCAGTTCTTC. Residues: CASSWGRLTNEQFF.

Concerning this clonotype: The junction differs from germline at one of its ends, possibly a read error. CDR3 bases: TGTGCCACCAGTGACGTCAGGATCACAGATACGCCGTATTTT. Encoded protein: CATSDVRITDTPYF. The chain employs TRBV24-1 and TRBJ2-3; D is ambiguous. Germline V gene data show CDR1 as KGHDR and CDR2 as SFDVKD. The CDR3 totals 14 residues.

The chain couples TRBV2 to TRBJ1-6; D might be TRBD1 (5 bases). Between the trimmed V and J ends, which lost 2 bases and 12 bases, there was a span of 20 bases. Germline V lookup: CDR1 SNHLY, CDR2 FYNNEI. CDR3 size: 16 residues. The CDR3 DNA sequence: TGTGCCAGCAGTGAATACGGCGGGACCGGCCTGTTACCCCTCCACTTT. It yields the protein CASSEYGGTGLLPLHF.

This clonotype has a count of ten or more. CDR3 nucleotides: TGTGCCAGCTGCCACAGGGAAACTGGGAACACTGAAGCTTTCTTT. Its translation: CASCHRETGNTEAFF. This chain uses TRBV6-6 with TRBJ1-1, with a weak D call TRBD1 (6 bases). Germline lookup yields CDR1 MNHNY and CDR2 SVGAGI (reference sequence). Trimming stripped 8 bases from V and 1 base from J, with 17 bases between. The CDR3 is 15 residues long.

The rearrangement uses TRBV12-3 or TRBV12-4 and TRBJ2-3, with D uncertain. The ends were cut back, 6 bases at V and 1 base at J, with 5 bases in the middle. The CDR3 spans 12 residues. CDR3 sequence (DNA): TGTGCCAGCAGCCCAGGCACAGATACGCAGTATTTT. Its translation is CASSPGTDTQYF.

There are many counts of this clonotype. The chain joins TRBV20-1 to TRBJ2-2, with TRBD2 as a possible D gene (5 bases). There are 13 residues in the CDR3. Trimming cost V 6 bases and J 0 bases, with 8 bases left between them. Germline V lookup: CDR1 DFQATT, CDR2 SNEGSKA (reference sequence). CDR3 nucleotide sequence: TGCAGTGCCTTACTAGCGAACACCGGGGAGCTGTTTTTT. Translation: CSALLANTGELFF.

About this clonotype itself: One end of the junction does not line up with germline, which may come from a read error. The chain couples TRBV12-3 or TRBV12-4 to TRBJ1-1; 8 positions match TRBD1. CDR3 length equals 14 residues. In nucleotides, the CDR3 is TGTGCCAGCAAGGACAGGGAGCGCGACACTGATGCTTTCTTT. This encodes CASKDRERDTDAFF.

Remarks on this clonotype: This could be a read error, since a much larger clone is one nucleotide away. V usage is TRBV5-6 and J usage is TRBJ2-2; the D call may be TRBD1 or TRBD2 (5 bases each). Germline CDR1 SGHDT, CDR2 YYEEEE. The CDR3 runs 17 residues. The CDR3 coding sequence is TGTGCCAGCAGCTTGGGGGGGTCGGCCCTGAACAACGGGGAGCTGTTTTTT. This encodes CASSLGGSALNNGELFF.

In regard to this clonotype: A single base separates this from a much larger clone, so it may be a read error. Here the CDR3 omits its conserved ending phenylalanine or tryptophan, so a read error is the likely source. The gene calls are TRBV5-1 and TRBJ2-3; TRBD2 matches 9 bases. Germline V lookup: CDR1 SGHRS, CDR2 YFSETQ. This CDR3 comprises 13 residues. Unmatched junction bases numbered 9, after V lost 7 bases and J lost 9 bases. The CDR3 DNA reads TGCGCCAGCTCGCGGGAGGGAAGTGAGACGCAGTATTTA. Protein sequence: CASSREGSETQYL.

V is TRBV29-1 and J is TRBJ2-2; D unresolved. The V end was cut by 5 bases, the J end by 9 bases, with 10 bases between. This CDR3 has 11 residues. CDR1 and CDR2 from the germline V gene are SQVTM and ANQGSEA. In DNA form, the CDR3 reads TGCAGCGTTAGATACACTCGGGAGCTGTTTTTT. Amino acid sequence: CSVRYTRELFF.

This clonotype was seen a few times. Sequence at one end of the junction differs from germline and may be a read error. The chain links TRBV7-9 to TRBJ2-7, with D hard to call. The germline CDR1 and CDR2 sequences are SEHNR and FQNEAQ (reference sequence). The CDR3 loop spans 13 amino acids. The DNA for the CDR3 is TGTGCCAGTAGCTTAGCCGGGTCCTACGAGCAGTACTTC. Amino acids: CASSLAGSYEQYF.

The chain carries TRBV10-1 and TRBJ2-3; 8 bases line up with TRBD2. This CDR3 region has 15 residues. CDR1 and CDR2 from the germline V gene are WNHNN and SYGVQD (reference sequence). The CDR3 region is CVNSDQRGYTDTQYF. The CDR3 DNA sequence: TGCGTCAACAGTGATCAGCGGGGGTACACAGATACGCAGTATTTT.

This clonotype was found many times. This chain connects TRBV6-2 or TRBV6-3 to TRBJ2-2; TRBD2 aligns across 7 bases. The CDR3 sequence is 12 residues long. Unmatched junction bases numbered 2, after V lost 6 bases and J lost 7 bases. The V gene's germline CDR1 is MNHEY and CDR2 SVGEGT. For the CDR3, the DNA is TGTGCCAGCAGAAAGCGGGACGGGGAGCTGTTTTTT. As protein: CASRKRDGELFF.

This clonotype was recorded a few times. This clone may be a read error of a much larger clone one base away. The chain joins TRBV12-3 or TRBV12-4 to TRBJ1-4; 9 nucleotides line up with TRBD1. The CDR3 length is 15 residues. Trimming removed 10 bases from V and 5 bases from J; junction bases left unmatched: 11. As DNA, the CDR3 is TGTGCCAACAGAACAGGGGGCGCGGAGAATGAAAAACTGTTTTTT. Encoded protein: CANRTGGAENEKLFF.

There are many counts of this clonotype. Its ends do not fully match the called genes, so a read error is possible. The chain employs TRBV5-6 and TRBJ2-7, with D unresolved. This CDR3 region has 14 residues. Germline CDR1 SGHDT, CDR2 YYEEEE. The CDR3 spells CANSPVSRSYEQYF. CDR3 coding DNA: TGTGCCAACAGCCCCGTGAGCAGATCCTACGAGCAGTACTTC.

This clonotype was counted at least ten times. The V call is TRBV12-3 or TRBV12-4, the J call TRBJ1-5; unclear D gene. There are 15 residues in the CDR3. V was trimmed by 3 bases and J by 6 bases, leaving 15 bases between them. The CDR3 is CASSFRDKSGQPQHF. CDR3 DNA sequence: TGTGCCAGCAGTTTTAGGGATAAGTCCGGTCAGCCCCAGCATTTT.

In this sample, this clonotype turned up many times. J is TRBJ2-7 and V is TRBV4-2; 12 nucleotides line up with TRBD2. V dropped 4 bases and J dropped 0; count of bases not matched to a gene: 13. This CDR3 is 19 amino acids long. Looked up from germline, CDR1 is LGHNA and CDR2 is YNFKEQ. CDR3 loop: CASSRRLAGDETGSYEQYF. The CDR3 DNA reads TGTGCCAGCAGCCGCAGACTAGCGGGGGACGAAACTGGCTCCTACGAGCAGTACTTC.

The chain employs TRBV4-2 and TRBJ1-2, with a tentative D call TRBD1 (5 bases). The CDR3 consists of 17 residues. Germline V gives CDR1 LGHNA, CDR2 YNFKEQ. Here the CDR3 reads CGSSQDMLGTSNYGYTF. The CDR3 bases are TGTGGAAGCAGCCAAGATATGTTAGGGACGTCTAACTATGGCTACACCTTC.

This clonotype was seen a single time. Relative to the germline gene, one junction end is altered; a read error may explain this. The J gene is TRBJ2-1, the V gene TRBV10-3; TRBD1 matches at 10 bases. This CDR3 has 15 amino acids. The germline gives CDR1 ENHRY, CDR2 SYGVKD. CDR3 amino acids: CAICESGQGLREQFF. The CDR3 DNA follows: TGTGCCATCTGTGAGTCGGGACAGGGGTTACGGGAGCAGTTCTTC.